This TCR beta chain was sequenced during a study of liver allograft versus peripheral blood T cells (dated by TCRdb to the early 2020s). With respect to the entire study: T cell receptor repertoires present within transplanted livers were compared with repertoires in the peripheral blood of liver transplant recipients.

Sequencing used an Illumina MiSeq. TCRdb ran its own pipeline on the public reads, namely fastp trimming at Q25 and MiXCR clone calling, and kept in-frame beta chains. Rows matching on CDR3 protein sequence are summarized as one entry with the most common DNA and genes. The sample contains thousands of distinct CDR3 sequences, approximately 18% of them found a single time. In total, the top ten clones hold around 60% of the sample. Many counts were recorded for this clonotype. Its antigen is currently not known. The input lacks base qualities; no much larger clone sits a single base away. Relative to germline, V is 6 bases shorter and J is 4 bases shorter, with 15 bases between their ends. Sequences SEHNR (CDR1) and FQNEAQ (CDR2) are obtained from the germline V gene (reference sequence). CDR3 length: 14 amino acids, cysteine to phenylalanine. Only the CDR3 part of the read is kept: 42 bases, read in frame from the first base.

Paper-wide results and their limitations: According to the report, the T cell receptor repertoires detected in peripheral blood were different from the repertoires found inside liver allografts.

The receptor chain draws on TRBV7-9 and TRBJ1-2; a tentative D call is TRBD1 (5 bases match). The sequence was obtained from a human patient who had a liver transplant. Following a transplant, some T lymphocytes may have been derived from the graft donor. Here is the DNA: TGTGCCAGCAGACCCAATGGGGCCTTCTATGGCTACACCTTC. The encoded protein is CASRPNGAFYGYTF.